This entry concerns a single T cell receptor (beta chain). Its specificity is unknown. Clones were read by immunoSEQ multiplex PCR, and TCRdb kept only the in-frame ones, dropping some. The sample lists around 150,000 clones; 80% to 95% were seen once. The data stem from a study of T cell responses to AZD1222 COVID-19 vaccine. The V and J ends lost 8 bases and 2 bases, in that order; junction bases with no gene match: 3. The germline V gene encodes CDR1 SNHLY and CDR2 FYNNEI. The CDR3 consists of 13 residues. General study results and limits: Just five to seven people given AZD1222 tested seropositive at baseline. Reportedly, nearly half the spike-specific TCRs target unmutated variant regions. Two AZD1222 doses significantly raised spike-specific TCR breadth and depth over controls. The donors showed a predominance of white British ancestry and of females, with possible underestimation of clonal diversity.

The gene calls are TRBV2 and TRBJ2-1; 7 nucleotides match TRBD2. This receptor was taken from an adult who received the AZD1222 COVID-19 vaccine. The input for sequencing was peripheral blood, taken 28 days after the second AZD1222 dose. The CDR3 reads CASASGTYNEQFF. The DNA for the CDR3 is TGTGCCAGCGCTAGCGGCACCTACAATGAGCAGTTCTTC.